The 29 T cell receptor beta chains in this list originate from one sample, sequenced in a study of early T cells in non-severe SARS-CoV-2 infection. TCRdb called the 5' RACE reads again in MiXCR, with one record for every CDR3 protein. The sample contains tens of thousands of distinct CDR3 sequences, around 14% of which appear only once. Input material: whole blood. The receptor set was obtained from an adult who was a healthcare worker with PCR-confirmed SARS-CoV-2 infection or an uninfected control (not recorded which).

This clonotype was seen many times. The chain combines TRBV2 with TRBJ2-5; tentatively, D is TRBD2 (6 bases). Per germline, CDR1 SNHLY and CDR2 FYNNEI. The ends were cut back, 1 base at V and 2 bases at J, with 8 bases in the middle. The CDR3 runs 14 residues. The CDR3 protein is CASSEGRVQETQYF. In nucleotides, the CDR3 is TGTGCCAGCAGTGAAGGGAGGGTTCAAGAGACCCAGTACTTC.

This clonotype occurred many times. This sequence joins TRBV25-1 and TRBJ2-2; 13 bases map to TRBD2. The germline CDR1 and CDR2 sequences are MGHDK and SYGVNS. V lost 5 bases, J lost 5 bases, and 11 bases stayed unmatched. The CDR3 covers 18 residues. The CDR3 here is CASSPRTSGRVNTGELFF. For the CDR3, the DNA is TGTGCCAGCAGTCCAAGGACTAGCGGGAGAGTTAATACCGGGGAGCTGTTTTTT.

This clonotype has more than one count but fewer than ten. The chain joins TRBV7-9 to TRBJ2-1; 7 bases agree with TRBD2. Germline lookup yields CDR1 SEHNR and CDR2 FQNEAQ (reference sequence). The CDR3 is 16 amino acids. Unmatched junction bases numbered 15, after V lost 5 bases and J lost 8 bases. Here the CDR3 reads CASSSPGGGLVDEQFF. The CDR3 DNA follows: TGTGCCAGCAGCAGCCCCGGGGGAGGGCTAGTCGATGAGCAGTTCTTC.

The rearrangement joins TRBV7-8 to TRBJ2-1, with unresolved D. The CDR3 sequence is 17 residues long. Trimming removed 4 bases at V and 6 bases at J, with 22 bases between. CDR1 is SGHVS and CDR2 is FQNEAQ in the germline V gene. In DNA form, the CDR3 reads TGTGCCAGCAGCTGGCCCGCAGTCAAGCAATCCGGCAATGAGCAGTTCTTC. This sequence encodes CASSWPAVKQSGNEQFF.

V gene TRBV4-1 combines with J gene TRBJ2-1, with 7 bases fitting TRBD1. Germline loops: CDR1 MGHRA, CDR2 YSYEKL. The junction had 9 bases not matched to a gene; V was cut back by 2 bases and J by 14 bases. CDR3 length: 13 residues. The CDR3 DNA follows: TGCGCCAGCAGCCAATTCGACAGGGTTAGCGAGTTCTTC. The encoded protein is CASSQFDRVSEFF.

This clonotype was detected only a few times. The V call is TRBV25-1, the J call TRBJ1-2; a weak D match, TRBD1 (6 bases). V lost 6 bases to trimming and J lost 4 bases, with 12 bases between them. Germline V CDR1 and CDR2: MGHDK, SYGVNS. This CDR3 has 13 residues. The CDR3 region is CASSETGTYGYTF. The CDR3 DNA follows: TGTGCCAGCAGCGAAACAGGGACCTATGGCTACACCTTC.

The CDR3 sequence is CASSPTGATNEKLFF. CDR3 in DNA: TGTGCCAGCAGCCCCACAGGTGCAACTAATGAAAAACTGTTTTTT. This rearrangement joins TRBV11-2 to TRBJ1-4; D may be TRBD1 (5 bases). Looked up from germline, CDR1 is SGHAT and CDR2 is FQNNGV. The CDR3 sequence is 15 residues long. The germline V and J ends were trimmed by 5 bases and 0 bases, with 10 bases remaining between them.

V and J are TRBV7-2 and TRBJ1-2; D is unclear. V lost 0 bases to trimming and J lost 3 bases, with 8 bases between them. Germline V gives CDR1 SGHTA, CDR2 FQGNSA. This CDR3 region has 14 residues. CDR3 loop: CASSLAGSYYGYTF. DNA for the CDR3: TGTGCCAGCAGCTTAGCGGGGAGTTACTATGGCTACACCTTC. Using reference TRBV7-2 and TRBJ1-2 for the parts outside the CDR3, the full variable domain is GAGVSQSPSNKVTEKGKDVELRCDPISGHTALYWYRQSLGQGLEFLIYFQGNSAPDKSGLPSDRFSAERTGGSVSTLTIQRTQQEDSAVYLCASSLAGSYYGYTFGSGTRLTVV.

There are a few counts of this clonotype. The chain combines TRBV12-3 or TRBV12-4 with TRBJ2-7, with D hard to call. The V end lost 6 bases, the J end lost 2 bases, and 8 bases lay between the germline ends. This CDR3 spans 12 amino acids. The CDR3 loop is CASSQTAYEQYF. In DNA form, the CDR3 reads TGTGCCAGCAGCCAAACAGCCTACGAGCAGTACTTC.

This clonotype was detected only a few times. This rearrangement joins TRBV5-4 to TRBJ2-3, with a possible D match to TRBD1 (6 bases). V gave up 2 bases and J gave up 1 base, with 11 bases separating them. CDR1 and CDR2 from the germline V gene are SGHNT and YYREEE (reference sequence). The CDR3 loop spans 15 amino acids. Here the CDR3 DNA reads TGTGCCAGCAGCTTAGGGGGAAGGGGCACAGATACGCAGTATTTT. As protein: CASSLGGRGTDTQYF.

The rearrangement uses TRBV29-1 and TRBJ2-7; 8 bases agree with TRBD1. Trimming at V came to 3 bases and at J to 3 bases, leaving 4 bases not matched to a gene. Germline CDR1 SQVTM, CDR2 ANQGSEA. The CDR3 has 13 residues. The CDR3 DNA follows: TGCAGCGTTGAGATCACAGGGGGCTACGAGCAGTACTTC. As protein: CSVEITGGYEQYF.

There are a few counts of this clonotype. This sequence joins TRBV30 and TRBJ2-3; no reliable D call. Germline-derived CDR1 and CDR2 are GTSNPN and SVGIG (reference sequence). The length of the CDR3 is 12 residues. With 2 bases removed from V and 2 bases from J, the gap between germline ends came to 5 bases. In DNA, the CDR3 is TGTGCCTGGAGTAAGGACACAGATACGCAGTATTTT. Protein: CAWSKDTDTQYF.

This clonotype was observed a few times. The chain uses TRBV24-1 and TRBJ1-3; a weak D match, TRBD1 (6 bases). The CDR3 is 15 amino acids. V was shortened by 3 bases and J by 1 base, with 9 bases between the two germline ends. Germline V gives CDR1 KGHDR, CDR2 SFDVKD. CDR3 DNA sequence: TGTGCCACCAGTGATGCCAGGGGTTCTGGAAACACCATATATTTT. It encodes CATSDARGSGNTIYF.

The V and J genes are TRBV6-2 or TRBV6-3 and TRBJ2-7; 8 bases align to TRBD1. This CDR3 is built from 14 residues. J gave up 4 bases and V 4 bases, and 6 bases lay outside the gene matches. The germline CDR1 and CDR2 sequences are MNHEY and SVGEGT. CDR3 residues: CASSSWTGLYEQYF. DNA of the CDR3: TGTGCCAGCAGTTCATGGACAGGGCTGTACGAGCAGTACTTC.

Concerning this clonotype: One junction end disagrees with the germline gene, perhaps due to a read error. V gene TRBV7-9 combines with J gene TRBJ1-1; D unclear. The CDR3 is 12 residues long. Germline loops: CDR1 SEHNR, CDR2 FQNEAQ (reference sequence). CDR3 bases: TGTGCCAACAGCTTAGAGGTCACTGAAGCTTTCTTT. This codes for CANSLEVTEAFF. Drawing the rest from reference TRBV7-9 and TRBJ1-1, the complete variable domain is DTGVSQNPRHKITKRGQNVTFRCDPISEHNRLYWYRQTLGQGPEFLTYFQNEAQLEKSRLLSDRFSAERPKGSFSTLEIQRTEQGDSAMYLCANSLEVTEAFFGQGTRLTVV.

CDR3 residues: CASRRPGTEAFF. The CDR3 bases are TGTGCCAGCCGTCGGCCAGGGACTGAAGCTTTCTTT. The chain recombines TRBV12-3 or TRBV12-4 with TRBJ1-1; the D gene is possibly TRBD1 (5 bases). V lost 8 bases to trimming and J lost 5 bases, with 12 bases between them. This CDR3 contains 12 residues.

In its sample, this clonotype was seen many times. This chain joins TRBV6-1 and TRBJ1-1; no firm D call. The CDR3 sequence is 12 residues long. From germline, CDR1 is MNHNS and CDR2 SASEGT. The V gene lost 4 bases and the J gene lost 6 bases, with 9 bases spanning the gap. The CDR3 loop is CASSVRVAEAFF. Written as DNA, the CDR3 is TGTGCCAGCAGTGTCCGGGTCGCTGAAGCTTTCTTT.

This clonotype turned up a few times. The V gene is TRBV25-1, the J gene TRBJ2-1; maybe TRBD2 (5 bases). Germline loops: CDR1 MGHDK, CDR2 SYGVNS. The V gene lost 8 bases and the J gene lost 6 bases, with 14 bases spanning the gap. The CDR3 consists of 13 residues. The CDR3 sequence: CASRRTAGNEQFF. The CDR3 DNA is TGTGCCAGCCGCAGGACCGCGGGCAATGAGCAGTTCTTC.

In this sample, this clonotype turned up a few times. The V and J genes are TRBV9 and TRBJ2-6; weak D call: TRBD1 (6 bases). CDR1 and CDR2 from the germline V gene are SGDLS and YYNGEE. CDR3 size: 16 residues. V was cut by 0 bases and J by 1 base, with 8 bases left in between. The CDR3 spells CASSVVRGSGANVLTF. In DNA, the CDR3 is TGTGCCAGCAGCGTAGTCAGGGGATCTGGGGCCAACGTCCTGACTTTC.

This clonotype occurred many times. This sequence joins TRBV7-2 and TRBJ2-4, with D possibly TRBD1 on 6 matching bases. The CDR3 is 14 residues long. V was cut by 4 bases and J by 9 bases, with 16 bases left in between. Germline V CDR1 and CDR2: SGHTA, FQGNSA. CDR3 DNA: TGTGCCAGCAGCTACGCGGCAGGGGATCCCATTCAGTACTTC. This gives the protein CASSYAAGDPIQYF.

This clonotype showed up just a few times. The chain links TRBV6-2 or TRBV6-3 to TRBJ2-3; the D is unclear. The CDR3 is 12 residues long. Trimming removed 2 bases from V and 6 bases from J, with 6 bases in between. Germline V gives CDR1 MNHEY, CDR2 SVGEGT. The CDR3: CASSYVVDTQYF. In DNA, the CDR3 is TGTGCCAGCAGTTACGTGGTGGATACGCAGTATTTT.

This clonotype showed up many times. The rearrangement uses TRBV2 and TRBJ1-5; possible D gene TRBD1, 6 bases. CDR1 is SNHLY and CDR2 is FYNNEI in the germline V gene. Trimming pared 5 bases from V and 7 bases from J, leaving 18 bases between. The CDR3 runs to 15 residues. In DNA, the CDR3 is TGTGCCAGCAGTTATCGAGGACAGTTAGTCCAGCCCCAGCATTTT. It codes for CASSYRGQLVQPQHF.

This clonotype was seen only a few times. J is TRBJ2-7 and V is TRBV28; tentative D call: TRBD1 (6 bases). Trimming shortened V by 2 bases and J by 5 bases, and 13 bases separated the two germline ends. Germline CDR1 is MDHEN and CDR2 is SYDVKM. The CDR3 extends over 14 amino acids. The CDR3 region has the DNA TGTGCCAGCAGTTTAATTCACAGGGATAACGAGCAGTACTTC. Residues: CASSLIHRDNEQYF.

This clonotype appeared many times. The genes are TRBV25-1 and TRBJ2-5, with D possibly being TRBD1 or TRBD2 (5 bases each). The CDR3 length is 14 residues. Trimming pared 4 bases from V and 1 base from J, leaving 10 bases between. Per germline, CDR1 MGHDK and CDR2 SYGVNS. The CDR3 region has the DNA TGTGCCAGCAGTGCGGGGACGTTCCAAGAGACCCAGTACTTC. Its protein is CASSAGTFQETQYF.

The chain links TRBV7-9 to TRBJ1-1, with TRBD1 identical over 7 bases. Germline CDR1 reads SEHNR; CDR2 reads FQNEAQ (reference sequence). This CDR3 spans 14 amino acids. Trimming at V came to 5 bases and at J to 4 bases, leaving 7 bases not matched to a gene. The CDR3 coding sequence is TGTGCCAGCAGCCGACAGGGAAGGTTCACTGAAGCTTTCTTT. Translated, it gives CASSRQGRFTEAFF.

The chain combines TRBV6-4 with TRBJ1-1, with a possible D match to TRBD1 (5 bases). With 0 bases removed from V and 0 bases from J, the gap between germline ends came to 17 bases. This CDR3 has 18 residues. Germline CDR1 MRHNA, CDR2 SNTAGT. The CDR3 sequence is CASSDSRDDFPVNTEAFF. The CDR3 region has the DNA TGTGCCAGCAGTGACTCGCGGGACGACTTTCCTGTGAACACTGAAGCTTTCTTT.

On this clonotype itself: This may come from a read error, since a much larger clone is one base off. The chain joins TRBV20-1 to TRBJ2-7, with D hard to call. The CDR3 is made up of 15 amino acids. V lost 1 base to trimming and J lost 1 base, with 14 bases between them. Germline CDR1 and CDR2: DFQATT and SNEGSKA (reference sequence). The CDR3 spells CSARGSFLFSYEQYF. Written as DNA, the CDR3 is TGCAGTGCTAGAGGGAGCTTTCTCTTTTCCTACGAGCAGTACTTC.

This clonotype came up many times. This chain joins TRBV18 and TRBJ2-5, with TRBD1 matching over 7 bases. Unmatched junction bases numbered 0, after V lost 6 bases and J lost 5 bases. Germline V gene lookup returns CDR1 KGHSH and CDR2 LQKENI. The CDR3 has 11 residues. The CDR3 sequence is CASSRGETQYF. Here the CDR3 DNA reads TGTGCCAGCTCCAGGGGGGAGACCCAGTACTTC. Variable domain in full (rest from reference TRBV18 and TRBJ2-5): NAGVMQNPRHLVRRRGQEARLRCSPMKGHSHVYWYRQLPEEGLKFMVYLQKENIIDESGMPKERFSAEFPKEGPSILRIQQVVRGDSAAYFCASSRGETQYFGPGTRLLVL.

This clonotype showed up just a few times. The rearrangement uses TRBV20-1 and TRBJ1-1; the match to TRBD1 covers 7 bases. This CDR3 has 13 residues. CDR1 DFQATT and CDR2 SNEGSKA come from the germline V gene (reference sequence). J gave up 0 bases and V 5 bases, and 3 bases lay outside the gene matches. CDR3 in amino acids: CSAGGQLNTEAFF. As DNA, the CDR3 is TGCAGTGCTGGGGGACAGCTGAACACTGAAGCTTTCTTT.